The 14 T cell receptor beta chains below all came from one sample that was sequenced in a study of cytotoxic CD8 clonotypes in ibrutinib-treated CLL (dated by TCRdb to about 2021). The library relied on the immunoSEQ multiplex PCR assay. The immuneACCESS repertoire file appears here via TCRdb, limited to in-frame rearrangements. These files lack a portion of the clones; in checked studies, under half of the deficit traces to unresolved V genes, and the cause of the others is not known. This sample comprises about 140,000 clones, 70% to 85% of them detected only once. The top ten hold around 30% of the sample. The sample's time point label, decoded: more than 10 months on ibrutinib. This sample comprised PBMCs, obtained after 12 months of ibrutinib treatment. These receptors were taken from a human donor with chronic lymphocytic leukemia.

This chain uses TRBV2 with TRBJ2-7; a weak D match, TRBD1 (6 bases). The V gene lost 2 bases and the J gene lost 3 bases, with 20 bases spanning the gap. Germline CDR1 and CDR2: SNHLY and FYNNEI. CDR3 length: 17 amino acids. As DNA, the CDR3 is TGTGCCAGCAGTGAAAGGGAAAGAACAGGGTGGGGCTACGAGCAGTACTTC. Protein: CASSERERTGWGYEQYF.

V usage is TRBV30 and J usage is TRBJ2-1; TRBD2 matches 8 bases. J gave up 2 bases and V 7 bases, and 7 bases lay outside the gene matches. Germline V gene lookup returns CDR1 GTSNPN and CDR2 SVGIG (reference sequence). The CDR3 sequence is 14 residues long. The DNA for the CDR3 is TGTGCCTCGAGCGTGACTAGCGCCTACAATGAGCAGTTCTTC. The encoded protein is CASSVTSAYNEQFF.

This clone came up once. The CDR3 DNA is TGTGCCAGCAGTGAAACAGGGGTGCGTGCGGACGAGCAGTACTTC. This sequence encodes CASSETGVRADEQYF. The chain recombines TRBV6-1 with TRBJ2-7; 7 nucleotides match TRBD1. The CDR3 is 15 residues long. The V gene end was trimmed by 2 bases and the J gene end by 5 bases; junction bases not matched to a gene: 9. CDR1 is MNHNS and CDR2 is SASEGT in the germline V gene.

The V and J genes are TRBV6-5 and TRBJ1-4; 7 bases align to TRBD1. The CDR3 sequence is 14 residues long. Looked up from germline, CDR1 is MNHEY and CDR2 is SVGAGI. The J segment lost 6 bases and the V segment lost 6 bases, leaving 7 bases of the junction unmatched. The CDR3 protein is CASRGTDRDEKLFF. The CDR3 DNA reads TGTGCCAGCAGGGGGACAGACCGCGATGAAAAACTGTTTTTT.

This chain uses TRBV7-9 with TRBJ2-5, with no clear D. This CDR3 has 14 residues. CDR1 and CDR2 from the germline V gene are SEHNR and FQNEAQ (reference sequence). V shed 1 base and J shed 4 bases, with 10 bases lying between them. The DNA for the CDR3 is TGTGCCAGCAGCTTAGTTGGTTCCGGAGAGACCCAGTACTTC. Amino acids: CASSLVGSGETQYF.

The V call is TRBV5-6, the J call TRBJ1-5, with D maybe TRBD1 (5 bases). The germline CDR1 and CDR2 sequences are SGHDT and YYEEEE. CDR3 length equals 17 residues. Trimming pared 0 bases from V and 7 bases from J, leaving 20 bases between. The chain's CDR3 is CASSLVPHGGSGQPQHF. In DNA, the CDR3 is TGTGCCAGCAGCTTGGTCCCCCACGGGGGGTCTGGGCAGCCCCAGCATTTT.

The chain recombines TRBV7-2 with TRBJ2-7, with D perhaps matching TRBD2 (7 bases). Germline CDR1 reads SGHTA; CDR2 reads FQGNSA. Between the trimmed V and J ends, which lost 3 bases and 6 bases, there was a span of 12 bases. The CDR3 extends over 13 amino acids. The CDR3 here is CASSFWGGGEQYF. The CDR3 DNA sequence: TGTGCCAGCAGCTTTTGGGGAGGGGGCGAGCAGTACTTC. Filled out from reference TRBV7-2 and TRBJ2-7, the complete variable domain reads GAGVSQSPSNKVTEKGKDVELRCDPISGHTALYWYRQSLGQGLEFLIYFQGNSAPDKSGLPSDRFSAERTGGSVSTLTIQRTQQEDSAVYLCASSFWGGGEQYFGPGTRLTVT.

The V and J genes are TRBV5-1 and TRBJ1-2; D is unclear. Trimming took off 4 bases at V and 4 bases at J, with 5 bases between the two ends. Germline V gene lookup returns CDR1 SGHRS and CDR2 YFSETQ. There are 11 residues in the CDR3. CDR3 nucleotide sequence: TGCGCCAGCAGCGGGTCCTATGGCTACACCTTC. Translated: CASSGSYGYTF.

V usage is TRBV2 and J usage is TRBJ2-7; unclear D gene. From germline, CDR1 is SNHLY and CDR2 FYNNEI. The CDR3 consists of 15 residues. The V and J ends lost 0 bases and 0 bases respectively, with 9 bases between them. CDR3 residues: CASSEAVGFSYEQYF. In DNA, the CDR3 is TGTGCCAGCAGTGAAGCGGTCGGGTTCTCCTACGAGCAGTACTTC.

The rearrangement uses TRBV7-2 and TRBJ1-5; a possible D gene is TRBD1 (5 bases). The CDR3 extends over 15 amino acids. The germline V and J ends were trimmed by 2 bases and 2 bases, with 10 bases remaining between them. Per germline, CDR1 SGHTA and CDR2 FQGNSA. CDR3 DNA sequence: TGTGCCAGCAGCTTAAAGGGGTTACGCAATCAGCCCCAGCATTTT. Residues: CASSLKGLRNQPQHF.

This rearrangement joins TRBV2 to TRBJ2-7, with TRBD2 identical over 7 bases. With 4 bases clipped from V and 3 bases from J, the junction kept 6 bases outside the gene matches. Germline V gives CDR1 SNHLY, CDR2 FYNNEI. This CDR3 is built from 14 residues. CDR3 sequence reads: CASSGGGIGYEQYF. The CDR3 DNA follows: TGTGCCAGCAGTGGGGGGGGGATCGGCTACGAGCAGTACTTC.

This chain's CDR3 is CASSTGQAALRGYTF. CDR3 nucleotides: TGTGCCAGTAGTACAGGACAAGCAGCTTTAAGGGGCTACACCTTC. The chain links TRBV19 to TRBJ1-2; perhaps TRBD1 as D (5 bases). Germline V CDR1 and CDR2: LNHDA, SQIVND (reference sequence). The CDR3 loop spans 15 amino acids. Trimming took off 4 bases at V and 8 bases at J, with 20 bases between the two ends. The whole variable domain, remainder taken from reference TRBV19 and TRBJ1-2, is DGGITQSPKYLFRKEGQNVTLSCEQNLNHDAMYWYRQDPGQGLRLIYYSQIVNDFQKGDIAEGYSVSREKKESFPLTVTSAQKNPTAFYLCASSTGQAALRGYTFGSGTRLTVV.

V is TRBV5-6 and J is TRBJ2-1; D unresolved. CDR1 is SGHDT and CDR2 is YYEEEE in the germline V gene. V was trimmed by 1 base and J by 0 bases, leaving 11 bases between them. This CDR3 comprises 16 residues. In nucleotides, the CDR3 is TGTGCCAGCAGCTTGATTTCTGTGGGCTCCTACAATGAGCAGTTCTTC. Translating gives CASSLISVGSYNEQFF. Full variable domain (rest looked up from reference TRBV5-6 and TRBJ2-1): DAGVTQSPTHLIKTRGQQVTLRCSPKSGHDTVSWYQQALGQGPQFIFQYYEEEERQRGNFPDRFSGHQFPNYSSELNVNALLLGDSALYLCASSLISVGSYNEQFFGPGTRLTVL.

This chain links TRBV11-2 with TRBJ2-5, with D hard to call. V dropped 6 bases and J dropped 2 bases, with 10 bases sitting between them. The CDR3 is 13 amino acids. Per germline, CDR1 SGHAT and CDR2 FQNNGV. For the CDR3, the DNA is TGTGCCAGCAGTCGAGGAAGACAAGAGACCCAGTACTTC. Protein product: CASSRGRQETQYF.